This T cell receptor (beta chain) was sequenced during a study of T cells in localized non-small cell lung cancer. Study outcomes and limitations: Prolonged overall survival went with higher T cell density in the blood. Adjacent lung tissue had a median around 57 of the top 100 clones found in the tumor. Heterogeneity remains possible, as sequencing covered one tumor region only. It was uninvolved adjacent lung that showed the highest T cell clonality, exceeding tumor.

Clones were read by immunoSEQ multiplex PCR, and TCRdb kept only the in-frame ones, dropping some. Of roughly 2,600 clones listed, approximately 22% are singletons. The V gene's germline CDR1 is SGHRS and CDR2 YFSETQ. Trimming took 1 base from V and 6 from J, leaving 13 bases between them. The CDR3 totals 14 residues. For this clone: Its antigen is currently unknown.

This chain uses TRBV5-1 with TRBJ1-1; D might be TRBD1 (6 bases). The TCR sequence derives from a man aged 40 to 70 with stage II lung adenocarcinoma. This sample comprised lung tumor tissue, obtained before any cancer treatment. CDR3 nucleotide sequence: TGCGCCAGCAGCTTGAGAGGGGGAAGGGCTGAAGCTTTCTTT. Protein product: CASSLRGGRAEAFF.